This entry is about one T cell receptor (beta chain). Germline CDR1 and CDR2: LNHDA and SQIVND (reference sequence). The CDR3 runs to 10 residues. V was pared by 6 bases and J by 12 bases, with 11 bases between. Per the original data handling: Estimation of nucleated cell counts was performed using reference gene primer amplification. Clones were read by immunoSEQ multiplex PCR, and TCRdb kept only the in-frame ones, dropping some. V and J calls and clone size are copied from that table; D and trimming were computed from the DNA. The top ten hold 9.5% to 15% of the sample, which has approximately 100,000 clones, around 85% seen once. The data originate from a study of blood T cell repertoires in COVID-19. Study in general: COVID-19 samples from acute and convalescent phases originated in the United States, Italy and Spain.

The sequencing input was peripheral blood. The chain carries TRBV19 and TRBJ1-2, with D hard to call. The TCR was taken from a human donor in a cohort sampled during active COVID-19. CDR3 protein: CASSANHHTF. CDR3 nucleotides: TGTGCCAGTAGCGCTAACCATCACACCTTC.